This TCR beta chain was found in a study of blood T cell repertoires in COVID-19. For the study at large: The cDNA or gDNA used as material had been derived from T cells, B-cell-depleted T cells, or PBMCs.

Per the authors' pipeline: Amplification of reference gene primers was used by the study to estimate nucleated cell counts. Produced via immunoSEQ multiplex PCR; TCRdb's table is partial and in-frame only. Clonal size and the V and J genes are those of that table, whereas D and trimming came from the DNA. The table has nearly 400,000 clones, approximately 89% seen once. The age range of participants was 18 to 89 years, with residence in under 30 US areas. Two consecutive negative NP/OP PCR tests, clearance, or resolved symptoms defined Cohort 3 recovery. V was pared by 6 bases and J by 2 bases, with 9 bases of the junction left unmatched. The CDR3 is made up of 16 amino acids. CDR1 and CDR2 (germline): LNHDA, SQIVND (reference sequence).

The material sequenced was PBMCs or T cells enriched from blood (not recorded which). The rearrangement links TRBV19 to TRBJ1-5; 8 bases match TRBD1. The TCR originated in a woman under 40 who had recovered from COVID-19. The chain's CDR3 is CASRDQGAAGNQPQHF. The CDR3 DNA reads TGTGCCAGTAGGGATCAGGGGGCGGCAGGCAATCAGCCCCAGCATTTT.